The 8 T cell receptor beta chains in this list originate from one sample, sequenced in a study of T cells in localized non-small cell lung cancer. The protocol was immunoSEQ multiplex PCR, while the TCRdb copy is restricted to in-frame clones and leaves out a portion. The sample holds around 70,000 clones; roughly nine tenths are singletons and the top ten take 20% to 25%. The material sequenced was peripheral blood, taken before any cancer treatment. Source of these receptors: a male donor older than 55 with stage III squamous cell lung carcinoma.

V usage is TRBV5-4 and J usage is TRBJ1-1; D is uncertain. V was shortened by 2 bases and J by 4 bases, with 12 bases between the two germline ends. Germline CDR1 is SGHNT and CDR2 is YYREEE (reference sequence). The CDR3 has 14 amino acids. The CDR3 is CASSLDRWGTEAFF. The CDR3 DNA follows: TGTGCCAGCAGCTTAGACCGGTGGGGCACTGAAGCTTTCTTT.

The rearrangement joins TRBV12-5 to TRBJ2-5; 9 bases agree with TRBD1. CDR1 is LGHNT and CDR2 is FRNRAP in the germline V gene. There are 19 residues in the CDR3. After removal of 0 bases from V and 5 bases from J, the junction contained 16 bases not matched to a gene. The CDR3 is CASGLVHFSGDRAAETQYF. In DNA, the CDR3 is TGTGCTAGTGGTTTGGTCCACTTCTCAGGGGACAGGGCAGCGGAGACCCAGTACTTC.

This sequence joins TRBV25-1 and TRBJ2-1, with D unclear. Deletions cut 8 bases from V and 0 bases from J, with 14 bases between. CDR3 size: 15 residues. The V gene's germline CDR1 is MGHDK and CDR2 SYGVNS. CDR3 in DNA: TGTGCCAGCGGGCCCCAGCAGAGCTCCTACAATGAGCAGTTCTTC. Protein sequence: CASGPQQSSYNEQFF.

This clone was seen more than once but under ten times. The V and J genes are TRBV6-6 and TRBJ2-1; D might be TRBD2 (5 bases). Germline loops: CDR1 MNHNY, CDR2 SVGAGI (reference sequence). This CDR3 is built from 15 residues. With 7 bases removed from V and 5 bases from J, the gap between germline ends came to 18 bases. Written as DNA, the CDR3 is TGTGCCAGCATCCCGGACTTCGGCCTACACAATGAGCAGTTCTTC. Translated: CASIPDFGLHNEQFF.

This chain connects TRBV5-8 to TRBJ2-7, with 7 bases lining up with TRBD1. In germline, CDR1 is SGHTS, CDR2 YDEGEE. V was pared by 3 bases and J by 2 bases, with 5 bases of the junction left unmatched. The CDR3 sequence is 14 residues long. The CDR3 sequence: CASSYGTATYEQYV. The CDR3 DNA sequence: TGTGCCAGCAGCTATGGGACAGCTACCTACGAGCAGTACGTC.

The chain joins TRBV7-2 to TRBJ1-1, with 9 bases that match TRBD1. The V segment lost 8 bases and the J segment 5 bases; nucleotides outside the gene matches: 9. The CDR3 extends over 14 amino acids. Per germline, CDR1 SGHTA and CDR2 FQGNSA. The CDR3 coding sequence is TGTGCCAGCCAGCCGGACAGGGGAAGGACTGAAGCTTTCTTT. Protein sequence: CASQPDRGRTEAFF.

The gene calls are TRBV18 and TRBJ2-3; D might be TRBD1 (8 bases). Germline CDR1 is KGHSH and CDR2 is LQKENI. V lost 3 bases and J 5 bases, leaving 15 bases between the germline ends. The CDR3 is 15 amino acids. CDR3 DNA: TGTGCCAGCTCACCGGAGACAGGGGAGGGAGATACGCAGTATTTT. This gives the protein CASSPETGEGDTQYF.

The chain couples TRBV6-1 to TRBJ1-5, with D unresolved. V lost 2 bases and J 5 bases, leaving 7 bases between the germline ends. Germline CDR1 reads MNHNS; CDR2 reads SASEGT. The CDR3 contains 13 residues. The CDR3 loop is CASSENRDQPQHF. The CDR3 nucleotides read TGTGCCAGCAGTGAAAATAGGGATCAGCCCCAGCATTTT.